The rows below give T cell receptor beta chains drawn from one sample of a study of blood T cell repertoires in COVID-19. Clones were sequenced by immunoSEQ multiplex PCR, and TCRdb holds only the in-frame ones, with some missing. Seen here are some 150,000 clones, approximately 86% observed once, and the top ten hold less than 3.5%. Sequenced sample: peripheral blood. The receptors shown here come from a man in his sixties or seventies with acute or convalescent COVID-19. Each CDR3 is given with its conserved first and last residue. The order of the fields is V gene, clone size, J gene, D gene, CDR3 protein, CDR3 DNA. D genes are given only for firm matches. Where a row states a size, it is once, few, many or the class of an expanded clone; other rows omit it.

V: TRBV23-1; size: NA; J: TRBJ2-6; D: NA; CDR3: CARFPVRSGANVLTF; DNA: TGCGCCAGGTTTCCAGTCCGCTCTGGGGCCAACGTCCTGACTTTC
V: TRBV6-1; size: few; J: TRBJ2-2; D: NA; CDR3: CASSEFLRELFF; DNA: TGTGCCAGCAGTGAATTTCTAAGGGAGCTGTTTTTT
V: TRBV28; size: NA; J: TRBJ1-5; D: NA; CDR3: CASSLGQGAAQHF; DNA: TGTGCCAGCAGTTTAGGGCAGGGCGCGGCCCAGCATTTT
V: TRBV30; size: NA; J: TRBJ2-3; D: TRBD1; CDR3: CAWSVKGALRTDTQYF; DNA: TGTGCCTGGAGTGTTAAGGGGGCGCTTCGCACAGATACGCAGTATTTT
V: TRBV15; size: NA; J: TRBJ2-1; D: NA; CDR3: CATSRGLANEQFF; DNA: TGTGCCACCAGCAGAGGCCTAGCCAATGAGCAGTTCTTC
V: TRBV9; size: once; J: TRBJ2-1; D: TRBD2; CDR3: CASSVGPASGSGYNEQFF; DNA: TGTGCCAGCAGCGTAGGTCCGGCTAGCGGGAGCGGCTACAATGAGCAGTTCTTC
V: TRBV19; size: NA; J: TRBJ2-5; D: NA; CDR3: CASARGRETQYF; DNA: TGTGCCAGTGCCAGGGGTCGGGAGACCCAGTACTTC
V: TRBV7-2; size: NA; J: TRBJ1-2; D: TRBD1; CDR3: CASSSGGLIQGGRGYTF; DNA: TGTGCCAGCAGTTCCGGAGGTCTAATACAGGGGGGAAGGGGCTACACCTTC
V: TRBV6-5; size: NA; J: TRBJ2-5; D: TRBD1; CDR3: CASSYSGTGVQETQYF; DNA: TGTGCCAGCAGTTACTCAGGGACAGGGGTACAAGAGACCCAGTACTTC
V: TRBV5-5; size: NA; J: TRBJ2-3; D: TRBD1; CDR3: CASSYNPPGQGTDTQYF; DNA: TGTGCCAGCAGCTACAATCCGCCGGGACAGGGGACAGATACGCAGTATTTT
V: TRBV7-3; size: NA; J: TRBJ2-6; D: TRBD2; CDR3: CASSLRSGTGANVLTF; DNA: TGTGCCAGCAGCTTAAGAAGCGGGACTGGGGCCAACGTCCTGACTTTC
V: TRBV5-1; size: NA; J: TRBJ2-2; D: NA; CDR3: CASSLGGGDTGELFF; DNA: TGCGCCAGCAGCTTGGGTGGAGGTGACACCGGGGAGCTGTTTTTT
V: TRBV28; size: NA; J: TRBJ2-3; D: NA; CDR3: CASNYEEDTQYF; DNA: TGTGCCAGCAACTATGAGGAAGATACGCAGTATTTT
V: TRBV7-2; size: NA; J: TRBJ2-1; D: TRBD2; CDR3: CASSFLAGGLDEQFF; DNA: TGTGCCAGCAGCTTTCTAGCGGGAGGGCTCGATGAGCAGTTCTTC
V: TRBV11-2; size: NA; J: TRBJ2-3; D: TRBD2; CDR3: CASSILADPTDTQYF; DNA: TGTGCCAGCAGCATCCTAGCGGACCCCACAGATACGCAGTATTTT
V: TRBV11-2; size: NA; J: TRBJ2-7; D: TRBD2; CDR3: CASSLRPSGTYEQYF; DNA: TGTGCCAGCAGCTTACGGCCTAGCGGAACCTACGAGCAGTACTTC
V: TRBV5-1; size: NA; J: TRBJ2-3; D: TRBD2; CDR3: CASSLSGGGGTDTQYF; DNA: TGCGCCAGCAGCTTGTCGGGGGGAGGGGGCACAGATACGCAGTATTTT
V: TRBV5-1; size: NA; J: TRBJ2-2; D: NA; CDR3: CASSLGTPSTGELFF; DNA: TGCGCCAGCAGCTTGGGGACACCGTCCACCGGGGAGCTGTTTTTT
V: TRBV2; size: NA; J: TRBJ2-7; D: NA; CDR3: CASSWAGQSSYEQYF; DNA: TGTGCCAGCAGTTGGGCGGGACAGAGCTCCTACGAGCAGTACTTC
V: TRBV7-9; size: NA; J: TRBJ1-2; D: NA; CDR3: CASSLAGGSNYGYTF; DNA: TGTGCCAGCAGCTTAGCGGGGGGGTCTAACTATGGCTACACCTTC
V: TRBV13; size: few; J: TRBJ2-5; D: NA; CDR3: CASSLSGYQETQYF; DNA: TGTGCCAGCAGCTTATCAGGGTACCAAGAGACCCAGTACTTC
V: TRBV5-1; size: once; J: TRBJ2-7; D: TRBD1; CDR3: CASSSDRGPYEQYF; DNA: TGCGCCAGCAGCTCGGACAGGGGCCCCTACGAGCAGTACTTC
V: TRBV7-2; size: NA; J: TRBJ2-7; D: NA; CDR3: CASSPDRHYEQYF; DNA: TGTGCCAGCAGCCCCGACAGGCACTACGAGCAGTACTTC
V: TRBV27; size: NA; J: TRBJ1-2; D: TRBD1; CDR3: CASSSQGRYTF; DNA: TGTGCCAGCAGTTCACAGGGGAGATACACCTTC
V: TRBV7-8; size: NA; J: TRBJ2-5; D: TRBD1; CDR3: CASRSGQDQETQYF; DNA: TGTGCCAGCCGTTCGGGACAGGACCAAGAGACCCAGTACTTC
V: TRBV6-5; size: NA; J: TRBJ2-7; D: TRBD2; CDR3: CASSSLLAGNFYEQYF; DNA: TGTGCCAGCAGTTCCCTACTAGCGGGGAACTTCTACGAGCAGTACTTC
V: TRBV5-4; size: NA; J: TRBJ2-3; D: TRBD1; CDR3: CASSNPPGQGESDTQYF; DNA: TGTGCCAGCAGCAATCCCCCGGGACAGGGAGAGTCAGATACGCAGTATTTT
V: TRBV18; size: NA; J: TRBJ1-2; D: NA; CDR3: CASSPNRDSGYGYTF; DNA: TGTGCCAGCTCACCGAATCGGGATTCTGGGTATGGCTACACCTTC
V: TRBV7-9; size: NA; J: TRBJ2-2; D: NA; CDR3: CASSLRQPLNTGELFF; DNA: TGTGCCAGCAGCCTCCGACAGCCACTAAACACCGGGGAGCTGTTTTTT
V: TRBV5-1; size: NA; J: TRBJ2-2; D: TRBD2; CDR3: CASSLNLAGVGELFF; DNA: TGCGCCAGCAGCTTAAATCTAGCGGGAGTCGGGGAGCTGTTTTTT
V: TRBV7-2; size: NA; J: TRBJ1-6; D: NA; CDR3: CASSSDWVSPLHF; DNA: TGTGCCAGCAGCTCCGACTGGGTTTCACCCCTCCACTTT
V: TRBV28; size: NA; J: TRBJ2-7; D: TRBD1; CDR3: CASSSPGQGSHEQYF; DNA: TGTGCCAGCAGTTCCCCTGGACAGGGGTCCCACGAGCAGTACTTC
V: TRBV6-4; size: NA; J: TRBJ1-5; D: TRBD1; CDR3: CASPKVLTGGPTFQPQHF; DNA: TGTGCCAGCCCTAAGGTATTAACAGGGGGCCCAACCTTTCAGCCCCAGCATTTT
V: TRBV19; size: NA; J: TRBJ2-2; D: TRBD2; CDR3: CASTSSGKRGSGELFF; DNA: TGTGCCAGTACATCTAGCGGGAAACGGGGTTCCGGGGAGCTGTTTTTT
V: TRBV4-3; size: NA; J: TRBJ2-1; D: TRBD2; CDR3: CASSQSPIAGGYEQFF; DNA: TGCGCCAGCAGCCAATCACCGATAGCGGGAGGTTATGAGCAGTTCTTC
V: TRBV7-2; size: NA; J: TRBJ1-1; D: NA; CDR3: CASSSLRNTEAFF; DNA: TGTGCCAGCAGCTCCCTGCGGAACACTGAAGCTTTCTTT
V: TRBV3-1/TRBV3-2; size: NA; J: TRBJ2-5; D: NA; CDR3: CASSRQRTQYF; DNA: TGTGCCAGCAGCCGACAGCGTACCCAGTACTTC
V: TRBV7-9; size: NA; J: TRBJ2-1; D: TRBD2; CDR3: CASSPWTSPYNEQFF; DNA: TGTGCCAGCAGCCCCTGGACTAGCCCTTACAATGAGCAGTTCTTC
V: TRBV14; size: NA; J: TRBJ1-2; D: NA; CDR3: CASSPSRVNYGYTF; DNA: TGTGCCAGCAGCCCCTCCCGCGTTAACTATGGCTACACCTTC
V: TRBV5-4; size: NA; J: TRBJ1-2; D: TRBD1; CDR3: CASSARQGGNYGYTF; DNA: TGTGCCAGCAGCGCCAGACAGGGCGGCAACTATGGCTACACCTTC
V: TRBV9; size: few; J: TRBJ1-1; D: NA; CDR3: CASSVDGNTEAFF; DNA: TGTGCCAGCAGCGTAGACGGGAACACTGAAGCTTTCTTT
V: TRBV10-3; size: NA; J: TRBJ2-7; D: NA; CDR3: CAISGGLTYEQYF; DNA: TGTGCCATCAGTGGGGGACTGACCTACGAGCAGTACTTC
V: TRBV18; size: NA; J: TRBJ2-1; D: TRBD1; CDR3: CASSPTGLNEQFF; DNA: TGTGCCAGCTCGCCGACAGGGTTGAATGAGCAGTTCTTC
V: TRBV11-2; size: NA; J: TRBJ1-2; D: TRBD1; CDR3: CASSSGSTGNSGYTF; DNA: TGTGCCAGCAGCTCCGGATCGACAGGGAATAGTGGCTACACCTTC
V: TRBV7-3; size: NA; J: TRBJ2-2; D: TRBD1; CDR3: CASRPGTGNTGELFF; DNA: TGTGCCAGCAGACCCGGGACAGGGAACACCGGGGAGCTGTTTTTT
V: TRBV2; size: NA; J: TRBJ2-4; D: NA; CDR3: CACYLTQGPSLAKNIQYF; DNA: TGTGCCTGTTATTTAACACAGGGACCCTCTCTAGCCAAAAACATTCAGTACTTC
V: TRBV5-1; size: NA; J: TRBJ2-5; D: TRBD1; CDR3: CASSFLPGQQETQYF; DNA: TGCGCCAGCAGCTTCCTACCGGGACAGCAAGAGACCCAGTACTTC
V: TRBV9; size: once; J: TRBJ2-6; D: NA; CDR3: CASSVVGGESSGANVLTF; DNA: TGTGCCAGCAGCGTAGTAGGCGGCGAGAGCTCTGGGGCCAACGTCCTGACTTTC
V: TRBV11-2; size: NA; J: TRBJ2-1; D: TRBD2; CDR3: CASSIYSGRAIEQFF; DNA: TGTGCCAGCAGCATATATAGCGGGAGGGCCATTGAGCAGTTCTTC
V: TRBV5-1; size: NA; J: TRBJ2-7; D: TRBD1; CDR3: CASSQRTGPNEQYF; DNA: TGCGCCAGCAGCCAACGGACAGGGCCCAACGAGCAGTACTTC
V: TRBV7-2; size: NA; J: TRBJ1-1; D: NA; CDR3: CASSLNSPVSSTEAFF; DNA: TGTGCCAGCAGTTTAAATTCCCCAGTTTCTAGCACTGAAGCTTTCTTT
V: TRBV30; size: NA; J: TRBJ1-6; D: TRBD1; CDR3: CAWDTLQGALSPLHF; DNA: TGTGCCTGGGACACACTTCAGGGGGCGCTCTCACCCCTCCACTTT
V: TRBV27; size: NA; J: TRBJ2-1; D: TRBD2; CDR3: CASSLRLAEGGYNEQFF; DNA: TGTGCCAGCAGTCTTCGACTAGCGGAGGGGGGGTACAATGAGCAGTTCTTC
V: TRBV10-3; size: NA; J: TRBJ2-1; D: TRBD2; CDR3: CAISQLAGAYNEQFF; DNA: TGTGCCATCAGCCAACTAGCGGGAGCCTACAATGAGCAGTTCTTC
V: TRBV9; size: NA; J: TRBJ1-2; D: TRBD1; CDR3: CASSSTGGYGYTF; DNA: TGTGCCAGCAGCTCGACAGGGGGCTATGGCTACACCTTC
V: TRBV5-8; size: many; J: TRBJ1-5; D: NA; CDR3: CASSGGSNQPQHF; DNA: TGTGCCAGCAGTGGGGGGAGCAATCAGCCCCAGCATTTT
V: TRBV11-2; size: few; J: TRBJ2-1; D: NA; CDR3: CASSLAGREHEQFF; DNA: TGTGCCAGCAGCTTAGCGGGCCGGGAACATGAGCAGTTCTTC